This T cell receptor (beta chain) was documented in a study of shared clonotypes between healthy human individuals. Broader study findings: The diversity represented, both genetic and in exposure history, was limited by few donors. Relative to clonotypes present in all four donors, those not shared had lower generation probabilities.

The CDR3 has 15 amino acids. V was cut by 0 bases and J by 4 bases, with 12 bases left in between. Germline CDR1 is MNHEY and CDR2 is SVGAGI. Note on this clone: Its antigen is unknown.

This table comes from immunoSEQ multiplex PCR, and its TCRdb copy is limited to in-frame clones, with some not included. The table shows approximately 2.1 million clones, with more than 85% occurring only once. Sequenced material: naive CD4+ T cells from PBMCs. Subset noted: CD45RA+ positively selected. The TCR sequence derives from a man between 18 and 29 years old in good health. Some clones in this sample may be carry-over from other donors' samples. The genes are TRBV6-5 and TRBJ1-2, with D hard to call. The CDR3 DNA sequence: TGTGCCAGCAGTTACTCGGGGTTGAGGAGCTATGGCTACACCTTC. It codes for CASSYSGLRSYGYTF.